Listed here are 16 T cell receptor beta chains from one sample, sequenced in a study of blood T cell repertoires in COVID-19 (dated by TCRdb to about 2020). Libraries were constructed by the immunoSEQ multiplex PCR assay. Not all clones reach the TCRdb copy of this immuneACCESS table, which keeps in-frame sequences only. Checked studies attribute under half of the gap to unresolved V genes and leave the rest unexplained. Within this sample are roughly 250,000 clones, with almost 85% of them counted one time only. The ten largest clonotypes hold about 1.9% of the sample. The sequencing input was peripheral blood. The receptors originated from a woman over 75 with acute or convalescent COVID-19.

Only one count was recorded for this clone. The V gene is TRBV5-1, the J gene TRBJ2-1; 12 bases fit TRBD2. The trim removed 5 bases at V and 5 bases at J, leaving 8 bases unmatched. This CDR3 contains 16 residues. Germline CDR1 is SGHRS and CDR2 is YFSETQ. DNA for the CDR3: TGCGCCAGCAGACCTCAACTAGCGGGGGGAAACAATGAGCAGTTCTTC. Translated: CASRPQLAGGNNEQFF.

This chain links TRBV11-3 with TRBJ2-1; D is possibly TRBD2 (5 bases). Trimming removed 5 bases at V and 2 bases at J, with 13 bases between. This CDR3 spans 15 amino acids. The germline V gene encodes CDR1 SGHNT and CDR2 YENEEA. The CDR3 DNA reads TGTGCCAGCAGCCAAGGGCGGGTTGCCTACAATGAGCAGTTCTTC. It is translated as CASSQGRVAYNEQFF.

This sequence joins TRBV30 and TRBJ2-2, with a possible D match to TRBD1 (5 bases). Per germline, CDR1 GTSNPN and CDR2 SVGIG (reference sequence). V shed 0 bases and J shed 6 bases, with 8 bases lying between them. The CDR3 is 13 amino acids. CDR3 in amino acids: CAWSVRGAGELFF. CDR3 DNA sequence: TGTGCCTGGAGTGTAAGGGGTGCCGGGGAGCTGTTTTTT.

The rearrangement links TRBV5-1 to TRBJ2-7; possible D gene TRBD1, 5 bases. Trimming removed 1 base at V and 5 bases at J, with 13 bases between. The CDR3 length is 14 residues. Germline CDR1 reads SGHRS; CDR2 reads YFSETQ. The CDR3, as DNA: TGCGCCAGCAGCTTGCTGGGGCTGTTCGACGAGCAGTACTTC. This encodes CASSLLGLFDEQYF. The variable domain in full, with the rest retrieved from reference TRBV5-1 and TRBJ2-7, is KAGVTQTPRYLIKTRGQQVTLSCSPISGHRSVSWYQQTPGQGLQFLFEYFSETQRNKGNFPGRFSGRQFSNSRSEMNVSTLELGDSALYLCASSLLGLFDEQYFGPGTRLTVT.

V and J are TRBV7-8 and TRBJ1-1; D is uncertain. The germline gives CDR1 SGHVS, CDR2 FQNEAQ. The V and J ends lost 1 base and 1 base respectively, with 7 bases between them. This CDR3 is built from 14 residues. In DNA, the CDR3 is TGTGCCAGCAGCTTAGGTATCGGGAACACTGAAGCTTTCTTT. Translated, it gives CASSLGIGNTEAFF.

V is TRBV25-1 and J is TRBJ2-7; 7 bases line up with TRBD1. Germline values: CDR1 MGHDK, CDR2 SYGVNS. CDR3 length equals 16 residues. V trimming: 5 bases; J trimming: 4 bases; junction bases outside the gene matches: 14. DNA of the CDR3: TGTGCCAGCAGTTCATCCAGACAGGGTCGAGCTTACGAGCAGTACTTC. It encodes CASSSSRQGRAYEQYF.

In DNA, the CDR3 is TGTGCCAGCAGCACAGACCCGAACACCGGGGAGCTGTTTTTT. Its protein is CASSTDPNTGELFF. The J gene is TRBJ2-2, the V gene TRBV5-4; no clear D gene. Germline values: CDR1 SGHNT, CDR2 YYREEE (reference sequence). V lost 4 bases to trimming and J lost 0 bases, with 7 bases between them. The CDR3 is 14 residues long.

This clone has only a few counts. The chain couples TRBV19 to TRBJ2-3; possible D gene TRBD2, 6 bases. Germline V gives CDR1 LNHDA, CDR2 SQIVND (reference sequence). Trimming took off 3 bases at V and 7 bases at J, with 17 bases between the two ends. This CDR3 comprises 15 residues. CDR3: CASSIGALGGNTQYF. The CDR3 DNA sequence: TGTGCCAGTAGTATCGGGGCCTTGGGAGGAAATACGCAGTATTTT.

This clone has just one count. The chain has TRBV19 and TRBJ1-1; TRBD1 aligns across 8 bases. Trimming removed 4 bases from V and 1 base from J; junction bases left unmatched: 5. The CDR3 length is 15 residues. The germline V gene has CDR1 LNHDA and CDR2 SQIVND (reference sequence). The CDR3 spells CASSTIGTGNTEAFF. CDR3 nucleotides: TGTGCCAGTAGTACTATTGGGACAGGGAACACTGAAGCTTTCTTT.

The V and J genes are TRBV28 and TRBJ1-3; 9 positions agree with TRBD1. The J segment lost 7 bases and the V segment lost 4 bases, leaving 5 bases of the junction unmatched. The CDR3 loop spans 14 amino acids. Germline V lookup: CDR1 MDHEN, CDR2 SYDVKM. CDR3 sequence (DNA): TGTGCCAGCAGTTCCAGGGACAGGGTGAACACCATATATTTT. The encoded protein is CASSSRDRVNTIYF.

This clone was detected once. The chain employs TRBV2 and TRBJ1-4; D remains ambiguous. The CDR3 spans 11 residues. Germline loops: CDR1 SNHLY, CDR2 FYNNEI. The ends were cut back, 7 bases at V and 6 bases at J, with 6 bases in the middle. The CDR3 bases are TGTGCCAGCACCGGTTATGAAAAACTGTTTTTT. It yields the protein CASTGYEKLFF.

The chain recombines TRBV7-2 with TRBJ2-1; TRBD1 might be the D (5 bases). V gave up 1 base and J gave up 7 bases, with 17 bases separating them. CDR3 size: 16 residues. Germline CDR1 and CDR2: SGHTA and FQGNSA. CDR3 protein: CASSLVGSSGLNEQFF. CDR3 DNA: TGTGCCAGCAGCTTAGTTGGTTCCTCAGGGTTGAATGAGCAGTTCTTC.

The V call is TRBV5-4, the J call TRBJ2-7; TRBD1 is a possible D gene (6 bases). Trimming removed 4 bases from V and 1 base from J, with 9 bases in between. Germline loops: CDR1 SGHNT, CDR2 YYREEE (reference sequence). The CDR3 runs 13 residues. CDR3 in amino acids: CASSLTGSYEQYF. Written as DNA, the CDR3 is TGTGCCAGCAGCCTCACAGGGTCCTACGAGCAGTACTTC.

The rearrangement uses TRBV28 and TRBJ2-5, with 7 bases that match TRBD2. Germline V gene data show CDR1 as MDHEN and CDR2 as SYDVKM. The ends lost 8 bases at V and 3 bases at J; junction bases unmatched: 12. The CDR3 is 15 residues long. CDR3 loop: CASSSTGTKKETQYF. Here the CDR3 DNA reads TGTGCCAGCTCCTCAACCGGGACTAAGAAAGAGACCCAGTACTTC.

The CDR3 loop is CASSPLRGGNTEAFF. CDR3 coding DNA: TGCGCCAGCAGCCCCCTTAGAGGCGGGAACACTGAAGCTTTCTTT. The chain couples TRBV5-1 to TRBJ1-1; D remains unclear. The CDR3 covers 15 residues. Trimming cost V 4 bases and J 1 base, with 14 bases left between them. CDR1 is SGHRS, CDR2 YFSETQ, per germline.

The rearrangement uses TRBV7-3 and TRBJ2-2; no definite D call. V lost 6 bases and J 2 bases, leaving 13 bases between the germline ends. Germline assignment: CDR1 SGHTA and CDR2 FQGTGA. This CDR3 spans 15 amino acids. CDR3 DNA: TGTGCCAGCAGGATGGATAGCTTAAACACCGGGGAGCTGTTTTTT. Protein sequence: CASRMDSLNTGELFF.